This T cell receptor beta chain was sequenced in a study of control samples from healthy donors and cancer patients. Data came from immunoSEQ multiplex PCR; TCRdb stores just in-frame clones and leaves some out. In the table there are about 140,000 clones, about 90% of which are singletons. The CDR3 loop spans 14 amino acids. Trimming cost V 1 base and J 6 bases, with 9 bases left between them. Germline V gene sequence: CDR1 MGHRA, CDR2 YSYEKL. The TCR originated in a man younger than 35 in good health. The rearrangement uses TRBV4-1 and TRBJ2-2; no definite D call. What was sequenced was blood. CDR3 in amino acids: CASSQGPVPGELFF. The CDR3 DNA follows: TGCGCCAGCAGCCAAGGTCCGGTCCCCGGGGAGCTGTTTTTT.